This T cell receptor (beta chain) was captured by sequencing in a study of graft-versus-host responses after intestinal transplantation. Repertoires were generated with immunoSEQ multiplex PCR, while TCRdb's copy carries only in-frame clones and drops some. The profile shows 77,000 or so clones, roughly 90% of them singletons. This CDR3 is 15 amino acids long. With 5 bases removed from V and 0 bases from J, the gap between germline ends came to 14 bases. Germline V gene data show CDR1 as SEHNR and CDR2 as FQNEAQ (reference sequence). The source is a human patient who received an intestinal transplant, so some T cells may come from the graft donor. This rearrangement joins TRBV7-9 to TRBJ2-7; D is unresolved. This specimen was PBMCs, taken 98 days after intestinal transplantation. The CDR3 here is CASSPRTPSSYEQYF. In nucleotides, the CDR3 is TGTGCCAGCAGCCCCCGAACACCAAGCTCCTACGAGCAGTACTTC.